This T cell receptor (beta chain) stems from a study of T cell repertoires in cytomegalovirus infection (dated by TCRdb to between 2019 and 2020). In the study overall: Peptide stimulations targeted recently identified HLA-C-restricted CMV epitopes, whose presentation resists viral immunomodulation, together with well-studied HLA-B-restricted epitopes. The HLA type of each donor mattered for the analysis, because public TCR beta signatures pointed to carriage of CMV infection along with the matching HLA type. Points the paper makes about the study in general: Carriers of CMV infection plus the relevant HLA type were discriminated by the cumulative frequency of public TCR beta family members in the study cohort and in an independent roughly 350-donor cohort. The ex vivo response was dominated by HLA-C-restricted CMV-specific TCR beta clonotypes, and the single most frequent clonotype in two of eight donors was supplied by these HLA-C-restricted clonotypes.

This specimen's treatment or condition label, interpreted: in vitro stimulation with specific CMV peptide epitopes to enrich CMV-specific T cells. The CDR3 runs 13 residues from the cysteine to the phenylalanine. Only the CDR3 DNA is retained, 39 bases long and in frame from the first base. Trimming costs V 2 bases and J 4 bases, and their ends lie 7 bases apart. CDR1 SGHVS and CDR2 FQNEAQ are derived from the germline V gene. TCRdb shows the sequencer as Illumina HiSeq 1500. TCRdb itself trimmed the public reads at Q25 with fastp, ran MiXCR and retained productive beta chains. Identical CDR3 protein sequences are pooled into one entry, listed with their most common genes and DNA. The sample data list roughly 730,000 distinct CDR3 sequences, and 30% to 40% of these were observed just once. The top ten hold about 20% of the sample. The sample holds many counts of this clonotype. Its antigen target is currently unknown. Per-base qualities were not stored, and no clone one base away is much larger.

This material consisted of cultured PBMCs, taken from culture after CMV antigen stimulation. The source is a human donor in good health (CMV status not recorded). Some clones in this sample may be carry-over from other donors' samples. The chain is encoded by TRBV7-8 joined to TRBJ2-3, with the D gene not clear enough to name. The sequenced DNA is TGTGCCAGCAGCTTAAATCAGGCAGATACGCAGTATTTT. Its product reads: CASSLNQADTQYF.